This T cell receptor beta chain is from a study of blood T cell repertoires in COVID-19. Study context: Acute and convalescent COVID-19 samples came from the United States, Italy and Spain.

Germline V gives CDR1 MDHEN, CDR2 SYDVKM. Trimming shortened V by 4 bases and J by 0 bases, and 13 bases separated the two germline ends. The CDR3 runs 16 residues. The data were produced by immunoSEQ multiplex PCR, yet TCRdb's version contains in-frame clones alone and is incomplete. The sample lists fewer than 95,000 clones, less than 85% occurring once. The TCR comes from a human donor in a cohort sampled during active COVID-19. The chain couples TRBV28 to TRBJ1-3; no definite D call. Sequencing was done on a sample of peripheral blood. As DNA, the CDR3 is TGTGCCAGCAGTTACCCCGGGAGTCTCTCTGGAAACACCATATATTTT. This encodes CASSYPGSLSGNTIYF.